Listed below are T cell receptor beta chains from one sample, sequenced in a study of blood T cell repertoires in COVID-19. TCRdb's copy holds only in-frame clones and misses some; the assay was immunoSEQ multiplex PCR. The sample lists 650,000 to 800,000 clones; approximately 90% were seen once. The sequencing input was peripheral blood. Receptor source: a woman under 30 with acute or convalescent COVID-19. Each CDR3 is given with its conserved first and last residue. Clone size appears in some rows only: once, few, many, or a class for an expanded clone.

J | V | size | CDR3
TRBJ2-7 | TRBV7-8 | . | CASSSKDSRPSEQYF
TRBJ2-7 | TRBV5-4 | . | CASSLGGGKTYEQYF
TRBJ2-1 | TRBV5-4 | . | CASSYDRGSYNEQFF
TRBJ2-7 | TRBV9 | once | CASSVLEGEQYF
TRBJ2-7 | TRBV5-3 | . | CARSPSISYEQYF
TRBJ2-5 | TRBV6-6 | . | CASSRPNRGSQETQYF
TRBJ2-3 | TRBV7-3 | . | CASSSDRVTQYF
TRBJ1-1 | TRBV19 | . | CASSMAGRTEAFF
TRBJ1-2 | TRBV21-1 | . | CASSKARTTNYGYTF
TRBJ1-1 | TRBV19 | . | CATLDRGRARWTEAFF
TRBJ1-2 | TRBV5-1 | . | CASSLRARTGGGYGYTF
TRBJ1-3 | TRBV4-3 | . | CASSQDQAGNTIYF
TRBJ1-4 | TRBV6-5 | . | CASTWDREEKLFF
TRBJ1-2 | TRBV9 | . | CASSPGTTGQGYTF
TRBJ1-4 | TRBV4-2 | . | CASSPGERTNEKLFF
TRBJ1-1 | TRBV5-1 | . | CASSLGNRGSGTEAFF
TRBJ2-1 | TRBV7-9 | . | CASSLQVSNEQFF
TRBJ2-2 | TRBV18 | . | CASSPRGTGELFF
TRBJ2-3 | TRBV5-1 | . | CASSSLRGAADTQYF
TRBJ1-3 | TRBV5-5 | few | CASSSLPDSSGNTIYF
TRBJ1-2 | TRBV3-1/TRBV3-2 | . | CASSQRGLYGYTF
TRBJ2-1 | TRBV7-3 | . | CASSPGGFYNEQFF
TRBJ2-2 | TRBV7-2 | . | CASSLRQGDTGELFF
TRBJ1-2 | TRBV25-1 | . | CASSERGNYGYTF
TRBJ1-5 | TRBV19 | . | CASRRGSINQPQHF
TRBJ2-1 | TRBV21-1 | once | CASSRRTVGEQFF
TRBJ1-2 | TRBV29-1 | . | CSVDPRDSRSYGYTF
TRBJ1-6 | TRBV5-1 | . | CATSPGDRGNSPLHF
TRBJ1-5 | TRBV3-1/TRBV3-2 | . | CASSQDLGRSNQPQHF
TRBJ1-6 | TRBV6-4 | . | CASSFRAGLYNSPLHF
TRBJ1-4 | TRBV6-5 | . | CASSYSRVINEKLFF
TRBJ2-3 | TRBV7-3 | . | CASSRGGDTQYF
TRBJ2-7 | TRBV7-2 | . | CASSPSGTSGGFYEQYF
TRBJ2-7 | TRBV18 | . | CASSLSPESEQYF
TRBJ2-3 | TRBV29-1 | . | CSVPGGTGFTDTQYF
TRBJ1-5 | TRBV19 | . | CASSGGVRPDNQPQHF
TRBJ2-3 | TRBV5-1 | . | CASSLLSSGGHGTDTQYF
TRBJ1-5 | TRBV5-6 | . | CASSWGQSRDQPQHF
TRBJ1-1 | TRBV7-8 | . | CASSPEVGAGVGTEAFF